This TCR beta chain was recovered during a study of T cell clonotyping in hematopoietic cell transplantation. Study-level results: Recipient TCR diversity dropped after transplant; expanded clonotypes rose from day 30 to 180. At the given depth, recipient repertoires were over 95% de novo clonotypes. Without cell sorting, CD4 versus CD8 contributions remain unresolved.

This clone was recorded only once. Its specificity is unknown. Repertoires were generated with immunoSEQ multiplex PCR, while TCRdb's copy carries only in-frame clones and drops some. The profile shows 40,000 to 55,000 clones, roughly 94% of them singletons. Trimming shortened V by 0 bases and J by 7 bases, and 10 bases separated the two germline ends. This CDR3 region has 14 residues. Germline CDR1 and CDR2: LGHNA and YSLEER. This sequence was found in a woman aged 45 to 65 in good health. Some clones in this sample may be carry-over from other donors' samples. This chain links TRBV4-3 with TRBJ2-1, with TRBD2 as a possible D gene (6 bases). Sequencing used peripheral blood mononuclear cells. CDR3: CASSQEPGGNEQFF. CDR3 sequence (DNA): TGCGCCAGCAGCCAAGAGCCAGGAGGGAATGAGCAGTTCTTC.